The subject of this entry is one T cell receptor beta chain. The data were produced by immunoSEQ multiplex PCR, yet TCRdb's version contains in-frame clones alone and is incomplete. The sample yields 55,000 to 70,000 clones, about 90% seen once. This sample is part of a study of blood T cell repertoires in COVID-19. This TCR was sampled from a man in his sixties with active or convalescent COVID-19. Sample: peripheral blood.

The CDR3 loop reads CATSRDRTGGQYNSPLHF. The CDR3 DNA is TGTGCCACCAGCAGAGATCGGACAGGGGGCCAATATAATTCACCCCTCCACTTT. The V and J genes are TRBV15 and TRBJ1-6; 11 positions agree with TRBD1. Unmatched junction bases numbered 5, after V lost 0 bases and J lost 4 bases. Germline V gene lookup returns CDR1 LNHNV and CDR2 YYDKDF (reference sequence). CDR3 length: 18 residues. Full variable domain (rest looked up from reference TRBV15 and TRBJ1-6): DAMVIQNPRYQVTQFGKPVTLSCSQTLNHNVMYWYQQKSSQAPKLLFHYYDKDFNNEADTPDNFQSRRPNTSFCFLDIRSPGLGDTAMYLCATSRDRTGGQYNSPLHFGNGTRLTVT.